The 28 T cell receptor beta chains below were found in one sample sequenced in a study of somatic mutations in cytotoxic T cells in rheumatoid arthritis. Sequencing was performed with immunoSEQ multiplex PCR; in TCRdb, only in-frame clones are kept and a portion is missing. The sample consists of 13,000 to 15,000 clones, 74% of them appearing once. Source material: CD8+ T cells sorted from blood. All receptors derive from an adult with rheumatoid arthritis.

V gene TRBV6-6 combines with J gene TRBJ1-2, with D unclear. With 7 bases removed from V and 0 bases from J, the gap between germline ends came to 18 bases. The CDR3 runs 16 residues. From germline, CDR1 is MNHNY and CDR2 SVGAGI (reference sequence). The CDR3 coding sequence is TGTGCCAGCACCCAGGTCGTAACCCCATCTAACTATGGCTACACCTTC. Translation gives CASTQVVTPSNYGYTF.

This clone occurred a few times. The rearrangement links TRBV27 to TRBJ1-1, with D perhaps TRBD1 (5 bases). Germline CDR1 and CDR2: MNHEY and SMNVEV (reference sequence). This CDR3 spans 12 amino acids. V dropped 7 bases and J dropped 11 bases, with 17 bases sitting between them. The CDR3 region is CASIPWGGGAFF. CDR3 nucleotides: TGTGCCAGCATCCCTTGGGGTGGGGGGGCTTTCTTT.

This clone was detected only a few times. This rearrangement joins TRBV7-6 to TRBJ2-7; 12 bases line up with TRBD2. Unmatched junction bases numbered 2, after V lost 1 base and J lost 4 bases. Looked up from germline, CDR1 is SGHVS and CDR2 is FNYEAQ. The CDR3 runs 15 residues. The CDR3 nucleotides read TGTGCCAGCAGCTTAGTGACTAGCGGGGGTTACGAGCAGTACTTC. It translates to CASSLVTSGGYEQYF. The complete variable domain, with remaining parts taken from reference TRBV7-6 and TRBJ2-7, reads GAGVSQSPRYKVTKRGQDVALRCDPISGHVSLYWYRQALGQGPEFLTYFNYEAQQDKSGLPNDRFSAERPEGSISTLTIQRTEQRDSAMYRCASSLVTSGGYEQYFGPGTRLTVT.

The chain combines TRBV7-9 with TRBJ2-1; 8 nucleotides align to TRBD2. Germline V gene lookup returns CDR1 SEHNR and CDR2 FQNEAQ (reference sequence). The CDR3 consists of 15 residues. V shed 2 bases, J shed 5 bases, and the junction held 5 bases outside the gene matches. CDR3 nucleotides: TGTGCCAGCAGCTTAACGGGGGGGCAGAACAATGAGCAGTTCTTC. Protein product: CASSLTGGQNNEQFF.

This chain links TRBV7-9 with TRBJ1-5; D gene unclear. The CDR3 spans 11 residues. Trimming shortened V by 1 base and J by 9 bases, and 4 bases separated the two germline ends. The germline V gene encodes CDR1 SEHNR and CDR2 FQNEAQ (reference sequence). CDR3 DNA sequence: TGTGCCAGCAGCTTAGGGGGGCCCCAGCATTTT. It translates to CASSLGGPQHF.

This clone was found a few times. This chain links TRBV6-5 with TRBJ1-2; a weak D match, TRBD1 (6 bases). With 0 bases removed from V and 8 bases from J, the gap between germline ends came to 10 bases. This CDR3 has 13 residues. Germline V gene data show CDR1 as MNHEY and CDR2 as SVGAGI. The chain's CDR3 is CASSYSGTRGYTF. DNA of the CDR3: TGTGCCAGCAGTTACTCCGGGACACGAGGCTACACCTTC.

This clone occurred a few times. The rearrangement uses TRBV4-1 and TRBJ1-6; D might be TRBD1 (5 bases). Germline-derived CDR1 and CDR2 are MGHRA and YSYEKL. This CDR3 spans 17 amino acids. Between the trimmed V and J ends, which lost 3 bases and 12 bases, there was a span of 24 bases. The CDR3: CASSHNNHQGGKIPLHF. The CDR3 DNA sequence: TGCGCCAGCAGCCACAACAATCATCAGGGAGGGAAAATACCCCTCCACTTT.

CDR3 coding DNA: TGCAGCGTTGACGCGGGACAAAACATTCAGTACTTC. Translated, it gives CSVDAGQNIQYF. The rearrangement uses TRBV29-1 and TRBJ2-4; D may be TRBD2 (6 bases). CDR3 length: 12 amino acids. The V gene's germline CDR1 is SQVTM and CDR2 ANQGSEA. V was shortened by 3 bases and J by 5 bases, with 8 bases between the two germline ends.

The V call is TRBV11-1, the J call TRBJ2-1; 8 bases line up with TRBD1. The length of the CDR3 is 16 residues. The V and J ends lost 2 bases and 4 bases, in that order; junction bases with no gene match: 7. Germline-derived CDR1 and CDR2 are SGHAT and FQDESV (reference sequence). The CDR3 DNA follows: TGTGCCAGCAGCTTATCAGGGGGCCCTGCTTACAATGAGCAGTTCTTC. Its translation: CASSLSGGPAYNEQFF.

V usage is TRBV28 and J usage is TRBJ2-1; TRBD1 matches at 9 bases. Per germline, CDR1 MDHEN and CDR2 SYDVKM. J lost 7 bases, V lost 4 bases, and 5 bases had no gene match. This CDR3 has 14 residues. The CDR3 here is CASSSRDRENEQFF. CDR3 DNA sequence: TGTGCCAGCAGTTCCCGGGACAGGGAAAATGAGCAGTTCTTC.

The chain uses TRBV18 and TRBJ2-7; D is possibly TRBD1 (6 bases). Trimming removed 0 bases at V and 3 bases at J, with 9 bases between. The CDR3 has 14 residues. CDR1 and CDR2 (germline): KGHSH, LQKENI. This CDR3 is CASSPPGQLYEQYF. The CDR3 DNA reads as TGTGCCAGCTCACCACCGGGACAACTCTACGAGCAGTACTTC.

A word on this clone: The same CDR3 can be traced to other DNA sequences in this sample. The chain links TRBV28 to TRBJ1-1; the D is unclear. Germline V gene lookup returns CDR1 MDHEN and CDR2 SYDVKM. The germline V and J ends were trimmed by 7 bases and 1 base, with 10 bases remaining between them. CDR3 size: 13 residues. The CDR3 DNA reads as TGTGCCAGCACTCCCTGGGGGAACACTGAAGCTTTCTTT. Its translation: CASTPWGNTEAFF. The variable domain in full, completed from reference TRBV28 and TRBJ1-1, reads DVKVTQSSRYLVKRTGEKVFLECVQDMDHENMFWYRQDPGLGLRLIYFSYDVKMKEKGDIPEGYSVSREKKERFSLILESASTNQTSMYLCASTPWGNTEAFFGQGTRLTVV.

Points on this clone: Germline is not matched at one junction end, which may reflect a read error. The gene calls are TRBV2 and TRBJ2-3, with 10 bases identical to TRBD2. Germline CDR1 and CDR2: SNHLY and FYNNEI. The length of the CDR3 is 16 residues. The CDR3 DNA sequence: TGTGCCGGCAGCATCCTAGCGGGGGCTAGCACAGATACGCAGTATTTT. Translated, it gives CAGSILAGASTDTQYF.

V is TRBV2 and J is TRBJ1-2, with D unresolved. CDR3 length: 14 amino acids. Germline CDR1 SNHLY, CDR2 FYNNEI. V was cut by 4 bases and J by 4 bases, with 13 bases left in between. CDR3: CASSGSPLGYGYTF. The DNA for the CDR3 is TGTGCCAGCAGTGGGTCTCCACTAGGCTATGGCTACACCTTC. The full variable domain, completed using reference TRBV2 and TRBJ1-2, is EPEVTQTPSHQVTQMGQEVILRCVPISNHLYFYWYRQILGQKVEFLVSFYNNEISEKSEIFDDQFSVERPDGSNFTLKIRSTKLEDSAMYFCASSGSPLGYGYTFGSGTRLTVV.

This clone turned up a few times. The chain is built from TRBV11-3 and TRBJ2-5; 10 bases agree with TRBD2. The CDR3 totals 13 residues. With 3 bases clipped from V and 14 bases from J, the junction kept 9 bases outside the gene matches. Germline loops: CDR1 SGHNT, CDR2 YENEEA. CDR3 bases: TGTGCCAGCAGCTTGCTAGCGGGGGAAGGTAGTTACTTC. Its translation is CASSLLAGEGSYF. The full variable domain, its missing parts supplied by reference TRBV11-3 and TRBJ2-5, is EAGVVQSPRYKIIEKKQPVAFWCNPISGHNTLYWYLQNLGQGPELLIRYENEEAVDDSQLPKDRFSAERLKGVDSTLKIQPAELGDSAVYLCASSLLAGEGSYFGPGTRLLVL.

The count of this clone is one. This rearrangement joins TRBV9 to TRBJ1-1; 12 positions match TRBD1. Germline CDR1 is SGDLS and CDR2 is YYNGEE. V lost 0 bases and J lost 11; bases outside the gene matches: 14. The CDR3 runs 17 residues. The CDR3 sequence: CASSVVNYVGDRGLAFF. The CDR3 nucleotides read TGTGCCAGCAGCGTAGTTAACTATGTGGGGGACAGGGGGCTCGCTTTCTTT. Using reference TRBV9 and TRBJ1-1 for the parts outside the CDR3, the full variable domain is DSGVTQTPKHLITATGQRVTLRCSPRSGDLSVYWYQQSLDQGLQFLIQYYNGEERAKGNILERFSAQQFPDLHSELNLSSLELGDSALYFCASSVVNYVGDRGLAFFGQGTRLTVV.

The chain combines TRBV6-1 with TRBJ2-2, with a possible D match to TRBD2 (7 bases). V lost 3 bases to trimming and J lost 4 bases, with 12 bases between them. This CDR3 has 15 residues. CDR1 MNHNS and CDR2 SASEGT come from the germline V gene. DNA of the CDR3: TGTGCCAGCAGTGACCCCGGGGGGCCCACCGGGGAGCTGTTTTTT. This gives the protein CASSDPGGPTGELFF.

This chain joins TRBV28 and TRBJ2-3; D might be TRBD1 or TRBD2, each matching 5 bases. CDR1 is MDHEN, CDR2 SYDVKM, per germline. This CDR3 has 16 amino acids. Trimming stripped 3 bases from V and 5 bases from J, with 18 bases between. CDR3 nucleotide sequence: TGTGCCAGCAGTTTGCGACGGGACCGACCAGGAGATACGCAGTATTTT. Translation gives CASSLRRDRPGDTQYF.

The V call is TRBV14, the J call TRBJ2-5; no firm D call. The CDR3 sequence is 13 residues long. Germline-derived CDR1 and CDR2 are SGHDN and FVKESK. V lost 2 bases and J 4 bases, leaving 8 bases between the germline ends. The CDR3 DNA is TGTGCCAGCAGCCAACGGATGGGAGAGACCCAGTACTTC. It specifies CASSQRMGETQYF.

This rearrangement joins TRBV6-4 to TRBJ1-3; the match to TRBD1 covers 12 bases. The CDR3 has 18 amino acids. Germline values: CDR1 MRHNA, CDR2 SNTAGT. Trimming at V came to 4 bases and at J to 4 bases, leaving 11 bases not matched to a gene. The CDR3 is CASSVGTGGILVGNTIYF. The CDR3 coding sequence is TGTGCCAGCAGTGTCGGGACAGGGGGCATTTTGGTCGGAAACACCATATATTTT.

The J gene is TRBJ2-1, the V gene TRBV25-1, with 8 bases fitting TRBD2. The trim removed 8 bases at V and 2 bases at J, leaving 5 bases unmatched. This CDR3 region has 14 residues. The germline V gene encodes CDR1 MGHDK and CDR2 SYGVNS. The CDR3 nucleotides read TGTGCCAGCGCGTCGGGGGGGACCTACAATGAGCAGTTCTTC. Its translation: CASASGGTYNEQFF.

V is TRBV28 and J is TRBJ2-1; unclear D gene. Trimming stripped 5 bases from V and 0 bases from J, with 14 bases between. CDR3 length: 16 amino acids. CDR1 and CDR2 (germline): MDHEN, SYDVKM. CDR3 residues: CASSTAKESSYNEQFF. Written as DNA, the CDR3 is TGTGCCAGCAGTACCGCGAAGGAGAGCTCCTACAATGAGCAGTTCTTC.

This clone was seen just once. The chain is built from TRBV19 and TRBJ2-7, with 10 bases matching TRBD1. Germline CDR1 and CDR2: LNHDA and SQIVND (reference sequence). V trimming: 8 bases; J trimming: 5 bases; junction bases outside the gene matches: 6. The CDR3 covers 13 residues. The CDR3 sequence is CASRPGTGDEQYF. The CDR3 coding sequence is TGTGCCAGTCGTCCCGGGACAGGGGACGAGCAGTACTTC.

The rearrangement joins TRBV28 to TRBJ2-5; TRBD2 matches 10 bases. Germline V gene data show CDR1 as MDHEN and CDR2 as SYDVKM. This CDR3 region has 17 residues. V shed 2 bases, J shed 5 bases, and the junction held 11 bases outside the gene matches. CDR3 bases: TGTGCCAGCAGTTTAAGCGGGGGGGCCTTTTCCCGGGAGACCCAGTACTTC. It yields the protein CASSLSGGAFSRETQYF.

This chain joins TRBV5-4 and TRBJ1-1, with D possibly being TRBD1 (6 bases). The CDR3 totals 13 residues. Trimming pared 3 bases from V and 5 bases from J, leaving 11 bases between. CDR1 is SGHNT, CDR2 YYREEE, per germline (reference sequence). In DNA form, the CDR3 reads TGTGCCAGCAGCTCGAACAGGGTAACTGAAGCTTTCTTT. Translation gives CASSSNRVTEAFF.

The CDR3 here is CASIQQEGSSTDTQYF. The CDR3 DNA follows: TGTGCCAGCATCCAGCAGGAGGGGTCTAGCACAGATACGCAGTATTTT. V is TRBV25-1 and J is TRBJ2-3; a possible D gene is TRBD2 (6 bases). The CDR3 has 16 residues. Trimming removed 7 bases from V and 0 bases from J, with 17 bases in between. The V gene's germline CDR1 is MGHDK and CDR2 SYGVNS.

The V gene is TRBV5-8, the J gene TRBJ2-7, with D tentatively TRBD2 (7 bases). The CDR3 consists of 17 residues. The V end lost 4 bases, the J end lost 4 bases, and 24 bases lay between the germline ends. Germline lookup yields CDR1 SGHTS and CDR2 YDEGEE. In DNA, the CDR3 is TGTGCCAGCAGCGCCCAAAGTTGGGGGGGGGCACAGTACGAGCAGTACTTC. As protein: CASSAQSWGGAQYEQYF.

This chain uses TRBV6-5 with TRBJ2-5; D ambiguous. This CDR3 has 12 residues. V shed 5 bases and J shed 5 bases, with 9 bases lying between them. CDR1 and CDR2 (germline): MNHEY, SVGAGI. The CDR3 spells CASSPQGETQYF. CDR3 DNA sequence: TGTGCCAGCAGTCCCCAAGGCGAGACCCAGTACTTC.